This T cell receptor beta chain was recovered during a study of T cell changes during pregnancy in multiple sclerosis. Between the trimmed V and J ends, which lost 4 bases and 5 bases, there was a span of 15 bases. Germline-derived CDR1 and CDR2 are SGHNT and YYREEE (reference sequence). The CDR3 has 14 amino acids. The protocol was immunoSEQ multiplex PCR, while the TCRdb copy is restricted to in-frame clones and leaves out a portion. Altogether 100,000 or so clones are present, less than 95% being singletons, with the ten largest covering around 0.79%. The rearrangement links TRBV5-4 to TRBJ1-1; perhaps TRBD1 as D (6 bases). The input for sequencing was peripheral blood, taken in the second trimester of pregnancy. The receptor was derived from a female donor in good health, enrolled as a control in a pregnancy study. Here the CDR3 DNA reads TGTGCCAGCAGCGCTTACAGGGCGAGGACTGAAGCTTTCTTT. Translating it yields CASSAYRARTEAFF.